This T cell receptor beta chain derives from a study of somatic mutations in cytotoxic T cells in rheumatoid arthritis. About the research overall: Patient blood was drawn as 30 ml EDTA; the draw came right after diagnosis and before any treatment. Whole-study findings and limits: No multiple-comparison adjustment was applied to the slight TRBV07 underrepresentation in rheumatoid arthritis patients.

This clone was seen once. Its cognate antigen is unknown. Clones were sequenced by immunoSEQ multiplex PCR, and TCRdb holds only the in-frame ones, with some missing. This table has approximately 18,000 clones, 75% to 90% appearing once. The CDR3 runs 16 residues. Source material: CD8+ T cells sorted from blood. This TCR was sampled from an adult with rheumatoid arthritis. The chain combines TRBV21-1 with TRBJ1-3. TRBV21-1 is annotated as a pseudogene. CDR3 amino acids: CASSKRSGSTGNTIYF. The CDR3, as DNA: TGTGCCAGCAGCAAAAGGTCTGGCTCAACTGGAAACACCATATATTTT.